Many counts were recorded for the clone carrying this TCR beta chain. Its antigen is still unknown. This sample was taken from a study of identical twins. Study observations and caveats: The more abundant beta clonotypes in cord blood had fewer insertions, and memory repertoires did not show this.

The CDR3 contains 14 residues. The V gene's germline CDR1 is MNHNS and CDR2 SASEGT. V was pared by 8 bases and J by 0 bases, with 2 bases of the junction left unmatched. Unique molecular identifiers were present on the cDNA, which also gained a universal primer site by template switching. TCRdb passed the 5' RACE reads through MiXCR, listing each CDR3 protein once. The data show 550,000 to 800,000 distinct CDR3 sequences, under 8.5% seen once. The same data also contributed to another study, on yellow fever vaccine responses in identical twins.

The sample consisted of PBMCs. The TCR sequence derives from a woman between 18 and 29 years old in good health. The chain is built from TRBV6-1 and TRBJ2-2; 8 nucleotides agree with TRBD2. The DNA of the CDR3 is TGTGCCAGCGCGGGGGGTGCGAACACCGGGGAGCTGTTTTTT. This encodes CASAGGANTGELFF.